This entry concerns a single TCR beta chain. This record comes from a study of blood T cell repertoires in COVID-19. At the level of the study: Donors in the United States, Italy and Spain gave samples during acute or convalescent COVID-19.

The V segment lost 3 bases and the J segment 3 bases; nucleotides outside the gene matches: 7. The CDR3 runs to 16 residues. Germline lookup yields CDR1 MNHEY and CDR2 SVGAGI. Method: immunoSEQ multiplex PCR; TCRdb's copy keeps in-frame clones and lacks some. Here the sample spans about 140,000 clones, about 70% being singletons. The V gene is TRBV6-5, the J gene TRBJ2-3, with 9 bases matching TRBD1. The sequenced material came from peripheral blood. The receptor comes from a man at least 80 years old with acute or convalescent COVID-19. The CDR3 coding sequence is TGTGCCAGCAGTTATAGGGGACAGGGCGGGACAGATACGCAGTATTTT. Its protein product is CASSYRGQGGTDTQYF.